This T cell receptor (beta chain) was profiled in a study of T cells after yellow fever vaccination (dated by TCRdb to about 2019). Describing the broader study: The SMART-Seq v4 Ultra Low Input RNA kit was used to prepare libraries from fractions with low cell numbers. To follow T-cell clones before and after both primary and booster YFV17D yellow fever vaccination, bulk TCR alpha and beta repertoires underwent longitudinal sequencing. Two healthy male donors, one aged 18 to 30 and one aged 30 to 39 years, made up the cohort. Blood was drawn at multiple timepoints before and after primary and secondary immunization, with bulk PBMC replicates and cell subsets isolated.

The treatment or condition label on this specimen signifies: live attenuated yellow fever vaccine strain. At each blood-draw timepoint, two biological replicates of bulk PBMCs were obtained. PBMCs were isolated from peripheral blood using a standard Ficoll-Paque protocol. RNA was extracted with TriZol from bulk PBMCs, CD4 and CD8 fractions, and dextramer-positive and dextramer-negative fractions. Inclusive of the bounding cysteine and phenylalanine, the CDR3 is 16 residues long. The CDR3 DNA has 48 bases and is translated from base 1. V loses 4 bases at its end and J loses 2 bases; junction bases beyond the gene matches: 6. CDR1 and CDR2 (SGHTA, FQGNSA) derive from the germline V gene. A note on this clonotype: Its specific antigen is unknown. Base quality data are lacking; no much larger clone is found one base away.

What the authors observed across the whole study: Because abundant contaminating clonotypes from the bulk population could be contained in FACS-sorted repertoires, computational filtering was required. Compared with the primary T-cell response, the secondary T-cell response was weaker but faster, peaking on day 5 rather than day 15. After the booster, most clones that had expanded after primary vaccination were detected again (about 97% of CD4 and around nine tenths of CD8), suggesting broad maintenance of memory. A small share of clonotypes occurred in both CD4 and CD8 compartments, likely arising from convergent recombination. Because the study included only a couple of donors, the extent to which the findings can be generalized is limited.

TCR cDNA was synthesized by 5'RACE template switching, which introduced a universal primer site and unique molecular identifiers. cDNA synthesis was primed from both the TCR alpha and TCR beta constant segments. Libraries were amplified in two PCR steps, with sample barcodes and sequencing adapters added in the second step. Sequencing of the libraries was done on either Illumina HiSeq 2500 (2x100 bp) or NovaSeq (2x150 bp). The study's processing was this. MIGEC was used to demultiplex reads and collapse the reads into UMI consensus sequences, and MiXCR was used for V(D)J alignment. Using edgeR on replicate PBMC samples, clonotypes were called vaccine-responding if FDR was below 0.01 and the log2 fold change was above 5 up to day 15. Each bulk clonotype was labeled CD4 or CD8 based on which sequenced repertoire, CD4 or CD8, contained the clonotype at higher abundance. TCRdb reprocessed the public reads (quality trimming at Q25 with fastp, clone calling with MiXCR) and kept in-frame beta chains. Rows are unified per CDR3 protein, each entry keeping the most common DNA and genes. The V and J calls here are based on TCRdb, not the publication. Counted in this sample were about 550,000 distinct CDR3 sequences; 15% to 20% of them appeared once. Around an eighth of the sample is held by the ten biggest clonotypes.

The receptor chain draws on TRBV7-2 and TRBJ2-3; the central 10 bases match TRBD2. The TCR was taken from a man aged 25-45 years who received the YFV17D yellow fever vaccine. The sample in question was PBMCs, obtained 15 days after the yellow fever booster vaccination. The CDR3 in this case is CASSYIAGGNTDTQYF. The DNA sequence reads TGTGCCAGCAGCTATATAGCGGGAGGAAACACAGATACGCAGTATTTT.